This entry concerns a single T cell receptor beta chain. V lost 5 bases to trimming and J lost 0 bases; unmatched junction nucleotides: 9. The CDR3 has 18 amino acids. Germline V gene data show CDR1 as SEHNR and CDR2 as FQNEAQ (reference sequence). These data belong to a study of CD8+ T cells in alopecia areata. Extraction and reverse transcription of RNA yielded cDNA as the sequencing template. TCRdb's table, derived via immunoSEQ multiplex PCR, lists solely in-frame clones and lacks some. Of over 200,000 clones listed, about 53% are singletons. The source of this sequence is a human donor with alopecia areata. This chain connects TRBV7-9 to TRBJ2-5; 13 bases are a match to TRBD2. The sequencing here drew on CD4+ T cells sorted from blood, taken at week 0. For the CDR3, the DNA is TGTGCCAGCAGCGAGATCGGACTAGCGGGAGCGTACCAAGAGACCCAGTACTTC. Encoded protein: CASSEIGLAGAYQETQYF.